This entry lists 10 T cell receptor beta chains sequenced from one sample in a study of radiotherapy plus CTLA-4 blockade in lung cancer. Only in-frame clones appear in the TCRdb table, and some are missing; sequencing was by immunoSEQ multiplex PCR. This table holds tens of thousands of clones, 77% found once. The source was peripheral blood, collected from a patient treated with radiotherapy plus ipilimumab. Receptor source: a human donor with non-small cell lung cancer who had a partial response to radiotherapy plus ipilimumab.

This clone was seen more than once but under ten times. The chain uses TRBV13 and TRBJ1-4; D not resolved. Germline CDR1 is PRHDT and CDR2 is FYEKMQ (reference sequence). Trimming took 4 bases from V and 8 from J, leaving 23 bases between them. This CDR3 has 17 amino acids. The CDR3 DNA is TGTGCCAGCAGCTCCACCTACGATGGAACGTCGGGGGAAAAACTGTTTTTT. This codes for CASSSTYDGTSGEKLFF. Filled out from reference TRBV13 and TRBJ1-4, the complete variable domain reads AAGVIQSPRHLIKEKRETATLKCYPIPRHDTVYWYQQGPGQDPQFLISFYEKMQSDKGSIPDRFSAQQFSDYHSELNMSSLELGDSALYFCASSSTYDGTSGEKLFFGSGTQLSVL.

The chain combines TRBV7-9 with TRBJ2-2; 9 positions match TRBD2. Germline V gives CDR1 SEHNR, CDR2 FQNEAQ (reference sequence). The CDR3 runs 18 residues. V dropped 1 base and J dropped 6; count of bases not matched to a gene: 12. The chain's CDR3 is CASSLVGLAGKGPGELFF. In DNA form, the CDR3 reads TGTGCCAGCAGCTTAGTAGGCCTAGCGGGGAAAGGACCCGGGGAGCTGTTTTTT.

Concerning this clone: Other DNA sequences in this sample translate to the same CDR3. The chain carries TRBV10-3 and TRBJ2-5; TRBD2 is a possible D gene (7 bases). Germline V gives CDR1 ENHRY, CDR2 SYGVKD. The CDR3 runs to 18 residues. V was cut by 6 bases and J by 3 bases, with 26 bases left in between. The CDR3 region has the DNA TGTGCCATCAGCCTCCGTGCGGGGGCGCCGGACTTAAAAGAGACCCAGTACTTC. Its protein is CAISLRAGAPDLKETQYF.

The chain has TRBV19 and TRBJ2-5, with 9 bases matching TRBD1. Germline assignment: CDR1 LNHDA and CDR2 SQIVND (reference sequence). The V and J ends lost 5 bases and 5 bases, in that order; junction bases with no gene match: 6. This CDR3 is 14 amino acids long. The CDR3 DNA follows: TGTGCCAGTAGTCCTGACAGGGGGAGGGAGACCCAGTACTTC. Protein product: CASSPDRGRETQYF.

J is TRBJ2-7 and V is TRBV10-3, with D possibly TRBD2 on 5 matching bases. V was pared by 4 bases and J by 5 bases, with 18 bases between. The CDR3 contains 15 residues. Germline V gene data show CDR1 as ENHRY and CDR2 as SYGVKD. The CDR3 DNA is TGTGCCATCAGTGGATCCCGACCGGGGAAAGACGAGCAGTACTTC. Amino acid sequence: CAISGSRPGKDEQYF.

V is TRBV6-1 and J is TRBJ2-7, with D possibly TRBD2 on 6 matching bases. The CDR3 extends over 12 amino acids. CDR1 and CDR2 from the germline V gene are MNHNS and SASEGT. With 8 bases removed from V and 3 bases from J, the gap between germline ends came to 11 bases. The CDR3 region is CASGLAYYEQYF. The CDR3 nucleotides read TGTGCCAGCGGGCTAGCGTACTACGAGCAGTACTTC.

A few counts support this clone. The chain combines TRBV10-1 with TRBJ2-7; TRBD1 matches at 7 bases. Germline loops: CDR1 WNHNN, CDR2 SYGVQD (reference sequence). The CDR3 totals 15 residues. Trimming took 1 base from V and 4 from J; bases not matched to a gene: 7. CDR3 nucleotides: TGCGCCAGCAGTGAGTATGGGACAGAGAATTACGAGCAGTACTTC. Protein sequence: CASSEYGTENYEQYF.

This sequence joins TRBV10-3 and TRBJ2-5; maybe TRBD2 (6 bases). Germline lookup yields CDR1 ENHRY and CDR2 SYGVKD. V was pared by 2 bases and J by 3 bases, with 7 bases between. This CDR3 is 13 amino acids long. The CDR3 nucleotides are TGTGCCATCAGTGAGAGGAGGGAAGAGACCCAGTACTTC. Translation: CAISERREETQYF.

This chain joins TRBV5-1 and TRBJ1-2; 9 nucleotides line up with TRBD1. The CDR3 runs 16 residues. The V and J ends lost 4 bases and 2 bases, in that order; junction bases with no gene match: 9. Looked up from germline, CDR1 is SGHRS and CDR2 is YFSETQ. CDR3 DNA: TGCGCCAGCAGCCCCGGGACAGGGATTGGGAACTATGGCTACACCTTC. Amino acid sequence: CASSPGTGIGNYGYTF.

This chain uses TRBV6-4 with TRBJ1-2; D is unresolved. This CDR3 region has 12 residues. The germline V and J ends were trimmed by 4 bases and 8 bases, with 11 bases remaining between them. Germline CDR1 and CDR2: MRHNA and SNTAGT. In DNA, the CDR3 is TGTGCCAGCAGTGTTCACTTCGGGGGCTACACCTTC. It codes for CASSVHFGGYTF.